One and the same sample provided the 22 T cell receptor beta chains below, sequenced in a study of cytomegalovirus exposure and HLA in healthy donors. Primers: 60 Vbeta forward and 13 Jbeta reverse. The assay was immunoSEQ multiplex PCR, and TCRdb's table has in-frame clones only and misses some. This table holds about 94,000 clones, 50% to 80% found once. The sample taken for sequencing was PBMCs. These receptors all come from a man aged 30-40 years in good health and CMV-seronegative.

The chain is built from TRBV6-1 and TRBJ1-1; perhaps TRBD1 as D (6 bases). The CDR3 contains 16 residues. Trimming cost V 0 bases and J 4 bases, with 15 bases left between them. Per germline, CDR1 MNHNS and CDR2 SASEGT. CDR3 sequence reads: CASSEARGGGGTEAFF. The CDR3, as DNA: TGTGCCAGCAGTGAAGCGCGGGGGGGAGGGGGCACTGAAGCTTTCTTT.

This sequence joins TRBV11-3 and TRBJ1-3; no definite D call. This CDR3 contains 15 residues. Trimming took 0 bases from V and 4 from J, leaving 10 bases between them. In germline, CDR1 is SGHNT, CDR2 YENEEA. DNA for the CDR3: TGTGCCAGCAGCTTAGAGTACGGGGAAGGAAACACCATATATTTT. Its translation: CASSLEYGEGNTIYF.

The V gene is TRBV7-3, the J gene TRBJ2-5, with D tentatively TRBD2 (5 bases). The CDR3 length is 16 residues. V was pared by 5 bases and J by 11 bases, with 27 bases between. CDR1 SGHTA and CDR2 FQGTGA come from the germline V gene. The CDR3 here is CASSLGLGLMGEEQYF. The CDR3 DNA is TGTGCCAGCAGCCTTGGGCTAGGCCTCATGGGAGAAGAGCAGTACTTC.

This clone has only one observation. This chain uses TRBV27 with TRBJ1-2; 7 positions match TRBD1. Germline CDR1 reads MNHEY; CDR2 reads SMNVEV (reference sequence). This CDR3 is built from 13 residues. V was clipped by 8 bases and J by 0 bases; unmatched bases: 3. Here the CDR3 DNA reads TGTGCCAGCGCGGGACAGTCTAACTATGGCTACACCTTC. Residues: CASAGQSNYGYTF.

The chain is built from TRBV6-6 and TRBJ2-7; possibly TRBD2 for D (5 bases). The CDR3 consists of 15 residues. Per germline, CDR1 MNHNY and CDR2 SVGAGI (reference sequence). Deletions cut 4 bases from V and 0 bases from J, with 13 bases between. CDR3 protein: CASSSADWSSYEQYF. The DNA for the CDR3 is TGTGCCAGCAGTTCCGCGGACTGGAGCTCCTACGAGCAGTACTTC.

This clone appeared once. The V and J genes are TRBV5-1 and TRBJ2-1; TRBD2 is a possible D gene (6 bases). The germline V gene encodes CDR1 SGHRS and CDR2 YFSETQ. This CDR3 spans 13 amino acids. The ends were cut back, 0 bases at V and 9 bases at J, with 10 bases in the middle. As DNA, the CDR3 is TGCGCCAGCAGCTTGGCCTCGGAGGGTGAGCAGTTCTTC. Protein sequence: CASSLASEGEQFF.

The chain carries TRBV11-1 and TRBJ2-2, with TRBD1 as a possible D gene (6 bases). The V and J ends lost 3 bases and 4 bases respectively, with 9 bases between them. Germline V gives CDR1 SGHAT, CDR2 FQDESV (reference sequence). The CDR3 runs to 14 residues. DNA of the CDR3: TGTGCCAGCAGCTTCGACAGGTCCACCGGGGAGCTGTTTTTT. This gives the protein CASSFDRSTGELFF.

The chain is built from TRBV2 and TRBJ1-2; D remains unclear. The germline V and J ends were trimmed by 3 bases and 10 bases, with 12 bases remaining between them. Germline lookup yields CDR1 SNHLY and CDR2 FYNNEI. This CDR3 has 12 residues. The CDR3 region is CASSDGRGPYTF. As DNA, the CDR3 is TGTGCCAGCAGTGACGGGCGGGGTCCCTACACCTTC.

The DNA of the CDR3 is TGTGCCAGTTCCTCGGGTCCCTACGAGCAGTACTTC. Amino acid sequence: CASSSGPYEQYF. The rearrangement uses TRBV6-5 and TRBJ2-7, with D uncertain. Germline values: CDR1 MNHEY, CDR2 SVGAGI. This CDR3 region has 12 residues. The ends were cut back, 9 bases at V and 2 bases at J, with 11 bases in the middle.

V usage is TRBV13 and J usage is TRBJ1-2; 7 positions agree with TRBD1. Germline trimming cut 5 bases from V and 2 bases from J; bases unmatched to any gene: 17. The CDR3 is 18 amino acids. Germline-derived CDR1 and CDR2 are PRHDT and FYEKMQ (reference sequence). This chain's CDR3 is CASSQFTGDALVNYGYTF. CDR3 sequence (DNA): TGTGCCAGCAGCCAGTTCACAGGGGACGCACTGGTGAACTATGGCTACACCTTC.

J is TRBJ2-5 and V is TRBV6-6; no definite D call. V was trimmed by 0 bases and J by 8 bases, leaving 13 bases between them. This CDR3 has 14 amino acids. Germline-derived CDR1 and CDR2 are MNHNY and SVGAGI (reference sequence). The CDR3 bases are TGTGCCAGCAGTTACTCGATACCTATAAAAACCCAGTACTTC. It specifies CASSYSIPIKTQYF.

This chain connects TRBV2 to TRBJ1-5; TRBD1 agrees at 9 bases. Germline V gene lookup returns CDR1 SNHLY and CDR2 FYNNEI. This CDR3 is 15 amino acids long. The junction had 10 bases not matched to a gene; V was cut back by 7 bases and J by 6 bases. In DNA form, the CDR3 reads TGTGCCAGCAACCCCGGACAGGGGAGTACTCAGCCCCAGCATTTT. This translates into CASNPGQGSTQPQHF.

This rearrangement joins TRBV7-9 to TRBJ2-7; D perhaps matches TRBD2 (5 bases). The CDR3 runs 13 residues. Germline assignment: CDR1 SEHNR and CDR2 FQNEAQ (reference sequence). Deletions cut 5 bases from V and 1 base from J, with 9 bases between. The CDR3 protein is CASSPAGSYEQYF. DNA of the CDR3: TGTGCCAGCAGCCCCGCGGGTTCCTACGAGCAGTACTTC.

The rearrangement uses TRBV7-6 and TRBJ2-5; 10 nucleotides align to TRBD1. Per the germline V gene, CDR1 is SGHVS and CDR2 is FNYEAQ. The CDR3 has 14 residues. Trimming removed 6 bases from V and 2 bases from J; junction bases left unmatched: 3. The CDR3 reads CASSPGQGQETQYF. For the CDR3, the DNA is TGTGCCAGCAGTCCGGGACAGGGGCAAGAGACCCAGTACTTC.

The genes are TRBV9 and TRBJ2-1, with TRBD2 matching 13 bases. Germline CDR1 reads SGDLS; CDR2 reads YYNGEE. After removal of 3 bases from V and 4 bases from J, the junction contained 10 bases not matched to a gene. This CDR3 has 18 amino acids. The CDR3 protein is CASSANVGTSGVYNEQFF. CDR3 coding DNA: TGTGCCAGCAGCGCTAACGTTGGGACTAGCGGGGTATACAATGAGCAGTTCTTC.

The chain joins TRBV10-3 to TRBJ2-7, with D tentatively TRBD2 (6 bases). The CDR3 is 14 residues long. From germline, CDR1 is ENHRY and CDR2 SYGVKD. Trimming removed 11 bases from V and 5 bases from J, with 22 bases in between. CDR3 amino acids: CASNPGVTDDEQYF. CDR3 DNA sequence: TGTGCCTCCAACCCGGGGGTAACCGATGACGAGCAGTACTTC.

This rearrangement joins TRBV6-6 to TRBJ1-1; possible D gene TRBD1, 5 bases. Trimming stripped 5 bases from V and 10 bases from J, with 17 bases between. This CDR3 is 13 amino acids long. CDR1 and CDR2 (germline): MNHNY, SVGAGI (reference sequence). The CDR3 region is CASSAGRGSGAFF. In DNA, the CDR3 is TGTGCCAGCAGTGCCGGCCGGGGGTCGGGAGCTTTCTTT.

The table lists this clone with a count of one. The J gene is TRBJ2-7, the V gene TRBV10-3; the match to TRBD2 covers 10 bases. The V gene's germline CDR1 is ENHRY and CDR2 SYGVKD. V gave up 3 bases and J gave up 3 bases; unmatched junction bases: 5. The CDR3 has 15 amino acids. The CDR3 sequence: CAISEGLAAGYEQYF. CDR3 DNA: TGTGCCATCAGTGAAGGACTAGCGGCGGGCTACGAGCAGTACTTC.

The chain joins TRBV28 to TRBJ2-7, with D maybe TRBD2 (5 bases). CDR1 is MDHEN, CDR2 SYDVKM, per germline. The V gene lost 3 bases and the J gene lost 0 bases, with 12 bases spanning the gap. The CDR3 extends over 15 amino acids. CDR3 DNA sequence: TGTGCCAGCAGTTTCGGACGGGATAGCTCCTACGAGCAGTACTTC. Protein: CASSFGRDSSYEQYF.

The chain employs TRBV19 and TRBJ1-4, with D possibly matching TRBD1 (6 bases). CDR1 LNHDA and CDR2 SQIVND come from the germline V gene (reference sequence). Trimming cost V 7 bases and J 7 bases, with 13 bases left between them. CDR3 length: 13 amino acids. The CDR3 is CASNTGWAEKLFF. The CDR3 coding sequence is TGTGCCAGTAATACAGGGTGGGCTGAAAAACTGTTTTTT.

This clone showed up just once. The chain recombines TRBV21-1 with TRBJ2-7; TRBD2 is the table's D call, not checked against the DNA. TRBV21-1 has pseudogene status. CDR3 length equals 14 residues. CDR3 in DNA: TGTGCCAGCAGCACAAGACGGGTCCGCTACGAGCAGTACTTC. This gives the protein CASSTRRVRYEQYF.

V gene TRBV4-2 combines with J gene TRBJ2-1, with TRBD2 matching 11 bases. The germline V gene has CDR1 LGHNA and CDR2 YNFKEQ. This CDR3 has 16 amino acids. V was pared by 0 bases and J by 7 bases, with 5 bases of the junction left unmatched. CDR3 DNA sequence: TGTGCCAGCAGCCAAGAGATCCTAGCGGGGGGTAATGAGCAGTTCTTC. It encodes CASSQEILAGGNEQFF.